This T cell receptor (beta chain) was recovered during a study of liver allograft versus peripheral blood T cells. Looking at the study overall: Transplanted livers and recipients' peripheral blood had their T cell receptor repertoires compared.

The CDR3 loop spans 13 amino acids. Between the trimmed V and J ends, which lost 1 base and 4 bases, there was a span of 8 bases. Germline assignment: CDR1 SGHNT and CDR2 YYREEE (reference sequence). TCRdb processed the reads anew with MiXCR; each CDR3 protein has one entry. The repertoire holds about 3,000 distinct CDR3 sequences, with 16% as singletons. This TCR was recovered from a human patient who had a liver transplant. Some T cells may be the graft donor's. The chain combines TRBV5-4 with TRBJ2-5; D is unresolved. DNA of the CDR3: TGTGCCAGCAGCTTGCGCCACCGAGAGACCCAGTACTTC. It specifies CASSLRHRETQYF.